The 8 T cell receptor beta chains listed next were all sequenced from one sample in a study of T cell responses to AZD1222 COVID-19 vaccine. Sequenced by immunoSEQ multiplex PCR; TCRdb stores in-frame clones only, minus some. The table includes approximately 67,000 clones, 80% to 90% detected once. The material sequenced was peripheral blood, taken 28 days after the second AZD1222 dose. Receptors originate from an adult who received the AZD1222 COVID-19 vaccine.

The chain couples TRBV7-9 to TRBJ2-3, with D perhaps assigned TRBD1 or TRBD2 (5 bases each). CDR1 is SEHNR, CDR2 FQNEAQ, per germline (reference sequence). The CDR3 extends over 15 amino acids. V shed 5 bases and J shed 2 bases, with 14 bases lying between them. The CDR3 coding sequence is TGTGCCAGCAGCCGGGGCCCAGCTTCCACAGATACGCAGTATTTT. Translation gives CASSRGPASTDTQYF.

The table lists this clone with a few counts. The chain combines TRBV11-2 with TRBJ1-2; TRBD1 might be the D (6 bases). The CDR3 spans 11 residues. V lost 3 bases, J lost 13 bases, and 12 bases lay in between. In germline, CDR1 is SGHAT, CDR2 FQNNGV. Here the CDR3 reads CASSFGGASTF. CDR3 nucleotides: TGTGCCAGCAGCTTCGGGGGGGCCAGCACCTTC.

The chain has TRBV7-2 and TRBJ1-4, with TRBD1 matching over 7 bases. This CDR3 comprises 16 residues. Germline CDR1 is SGHTA and CDR2 is FQGNSA. V trimming: 2 bases; J trimming: 5 bases; junction bases outside the gene matches: 8. In DNA form, the CDR3 reads TGTGCCAGCAGCTTACTTTCGGGACAGAGGAATGAAAAACTGTTTTTT. Translated: CASSLLSGQRNEKLFF.

This clone was detected only once. This sequence joins TRBV10-3 and TRBJ2-3, with a possible D match to TRBD2 (6 bases). V lost 5 bases, J lost 1 base, and 13 bases lay in between. Germline V lookup: CDR1 ENHRY, CDR2 SYGVKD. The CDR3 is made up of 15 amino acids. The DNA of the CDR3 is TGTGCCATCAGTCCTGCTAGCGCCGGCACAGATACGCAGTATTTT. Translation gives CAISPASAGTDTQYF.

This clone was detected only a few times. The chain has TRBV5-1 and TRBJ1-3, with a tentative D call TRBD1 (6 bases). The germline gives CDR1 SGHRS, CDR2 YFSETQ. V shed 1 base and J shed 7 bases, with 24 bases lying between them. CDR3 length: 18 residues. CDR3 amino acids: CASSLSTGAGLQGNTIYF. CDR3 in DNA: TGCGCCAGCAGCTTGTCGACCGGAGCGGGCCTACAGGGCAACACCATATATTTT.

This sequence joins TRBV9 and TRBJ2-3, with 9 bases that match TRBD2. Germline V gene sequence: CDR1 SGDLS, CDR2 YYNGEE. V lost 0 bases, J lost 2 bases, and 7 bases stayed unmatched. This CDR3 region has 17 residues. The DNA for the CDR3 is TGTGCCAGCAGCGTAGACCCCGCTAGCGGGGCCACAGATACGCAGTATTTT. Its translation is CASSVDPASGATDTQYF.

The rearrangement uses TRBV25-1 and TRBJ1-2; D perhaps matches TRBD1 (5 bases). CDR3 length: 13 residues. Germline V gene data show CDR1 as MGHDK and CDR2 as SYGVNS. Trimming cost V 10 bases and J 5 bases, with 17 bases left between them. The CDR3 bases are TGTGCCACCCACCGAGACAGTGAATATGGCTACACCTTC. Translated: CATHRDSEYGYTF.

Here the CDR3 reads CASSLTGTNEQYF. The CDR3 DNA follows: TGTGCCAGCAGCTTGACCGGGACAAACGAGCAGTACTTC. The chain recombines TRBV7-6 with TRBJ2-7, with D maybe TRBD1 (6 bases). The CDR3 is made up of 13 amino acids. Trimming took 3 bases from V and 5 from J, leaving 11 bases between them. Germline CDR1 is SGHVS and CDR2 is FNYEAQ.